These 32 T cell receptor beta chains originate from one sample sequenced in a study of cytomegalovirus exposure and HLA in healthy donors. Primers for the PCR totalled 60 Vbeta and 13 Jbeta. The repertoire was sequenced with immunoSEQ multiplex PCR; TCRdb's copy has only in-frame clones and lacks some. Among about 300,000 clones listed, about nine tenths were seen once. Sample: PBMCs. These receptors all come from a man aged 35-49 years in good health and CMV-seropositive.

The chain joins TRBV4-2 to TRBJ2-2, with 10 bases aligning to TRBD1. Losses at the gene ends were 2 bases for V and 4 bases for J; bases not matched to a gene: 7. Per germline, CDR1 LGHNA and CDR2 YNFKEQ. The CDR3 covers 17 residues. The DNA for the CDR3 is TGTGCCAGCAGCCAATTAATCGACAGGGGGCTCACCGGGGAGCTGTTTTTT. Its translation is CASSQLIDRGLTGELFF.

The chain combines TRBV11-2 with TRBJ2-1, with 8 bases that match TRBD2. Losses at the gene ends were 2 bases for V and 9 bases for J; bases not matched to a gene: 9. Germline CDR1 reads SGHAT; CDR2 reads FQNNGV. There are 15 residues in the CDR3. CDR3 residues: CASSLSGGRLVEQFF. The CDR3 region has the DNA TGTGCCAGCAGCTTATCTGGCGGGAGGTTAGTTGAGCAGTTCTTC.

This chain uses TRBV5-4 with TRBJ2-1; 11 bases agree with TRBD2. CDR1 is SGHNT, CDR2 YYREEE, per germline (reference sequence). This CDR3 contains 17 residues. V lost 0 bases, J lost 6 bases, and 8 bases stayed unmatched. The CDR3 bases are TGTGCCAGCAGCTTGGGATTAACGGGACTAGCGGCCAATGAGCAGTTCTTC. Its translation is CASSLGLTGLAANEQFF.

The chain carries TRBV19 and TRBJ2-2, with TRBD1 matching 9 bases. Trimming cost V 5 bases and J 6 bases; bases outside gene matches: 10. There are 16 residues in the CDR3. Germline V gene sequence: CDR1 LNHDA, CDR2 SQIVND (reference sequence). CDR3 DNA sequence: TGTGCCAGTAGTCCCGACAGGGGGATGCTCTCCGGGGAGCTGTTTTTT. Protein sequence: CASSPDRGMLSGELFF. Using reference TRBV19 and TRBJ2-2 for the parts outside the CDR3, the full variable domain is DGGITQSPKYLFRKEGQNVTLSCEQNLNHDAMYWYRQDPGQGLRLIYYSQIVNDFQKGDIAEGYSVSREKKESFPLTVTSAQKNPTAFYLCASSPDRGMLSGELFFGEGSRLTVL.

In nucleotides, the CDR3 is TGCGCCAGCAGCCAGGCGTACCGGGACTCTTATCAGCCCCAGCATTTT. This gives the protein CASSQAYRDSYQPQHF. The chain employs TRBV4-3 and TRBJ1-5, with TRBD1 as a possible D gene (5 bases). V lost 3 bases to trimming and J lost 5 bases, with 17 bases between them. The CDR3 length is 16 residues. Germline V gene lookup returns CDR1 LGHNA and CDR2 YSLEER.

This chain joins TRBV11-2 and TRBJ2-7; 7 bases agree with TRBD1. Unmatched junction bases numbered 5, after V lost 4 bases and J lost 2 bases. The V gene's germline CDR1 is SGHAT and CDR2 FQNNGV. The CDR3 consists of 14 residues. CDR3 sequence: CASSSTGLTYEQYF. The CDR3 nucleotides read TGTGCCAGCAGCTCGACAGGGCTCACCTACGAGCAGTACTTC.

For this clone: In the same sample, other DNA sequences code for this CDR3. The chain recombines TRBV25-1 with TRBJ2-1; 8 nucleotides match TRBD2. Germline-derived CDR1 and CDR2 are MGHDK and SYGVNS. J gave up 4 bases and V 3 bases, and 8 bases lay outside the gene matches. This CDR3 is built from 16 residues. For the CDR3, the DNA is TGTGCCAGCAGTGAGAAGCGGGGGAGGCCTTACAATGAGCAGTTCTTC. This encodes CASSEKRGRPYNEQFF.

The chain uses TRBV10-3 and TRBJ2-3, with 12 bases aligning to TRBD2. The CDR3 is 18 amino acids. Germline V gene lookup returns CDR1 ENHRY and CDR2 SYGVKD. With 2 bases clipped from V and 0 bases from J, the junction kept 6 bases outside the gene matches. The CDR3 reads CAISEMTSGSRSTDTQYF. Here the CDR3 DNA reads TGTGCCATCAGTGAGATGACTAGCGGGAGTAGGAGCACAGATACGCAGTATTTT.

This chain joins TRBV9 and TRBJ2-3; 8 bases align to TRBD2. There are 14 residues in the CDR3. Germline loops: CDR1 SGDLS, CDR2 YYNGEE. J was trimmed by 5 bases and V by 4 bases; bases with no gene match: 6. The CDR3 loop is CASSPLAGGDTQYF. The CDR3 DNA reads as TGTGCCAGCAGCCCCCTTGCGGGGGGAGATACGCAGTATTTT.

J is TRBJ2-7 and V is TRBV11-2; 8 nucleotides agree with TRBD2. Germline V CDR1 and CDR2: SGHAT, FQNNGV. V dropped 5 bases and J dropped 3; count of bases not matched to a gene: 6. This CDR3 is built from 14 residues. The DNA for the CDR3 is TGTGCCAGCAGCCTCGGGACTAGGAACTACGAGCAGTACTTC. Protein: CASSLGTRNYEQYF.

The V and J genes are TRBV29-1 and TRBJ2-2; D call uncertain. The germline V gene encodes CDR1 SQVTM and CDR2 ANQGSEA. The CDR3 sequence is 11 residues long. Trimming cost V 6 bases and J 7 bases, with 9 bases left between them. The CDR3 DNA sequence: TGCAGCGTCGTTTTTTACGGGGAGCTGTTTTTT. Protein product: CSVVFYGELFF.

V usage is TRBV10-2 and J usage is TRBJ2-1, with 10 nucleotides matching TRBD2. CDR3 length: 14 amino acids. V shed 10 bases and J 8 bases; nucleotides not matched to a gene: 11. Germline V gene lookup returns CDR1 WSHSY and CDR2 SAAADI. The CDR3 region is CATHLAGVPDEQFF. In DNA form, the CDR3 reads TGCGCCACCCACCTAGCGGGAGTTCCCGATGAGCAGTTCTTC.

V usage is TRBV13 and J usage is TRBJ2-1, with D possibly matching TRBD1 (6 bases). Between the trimmed V and J ends, which lost 3 bases and 5 bases, there was a span of 11 bases. Looked up from germline, CDR1 is PRHDT and CDR2 is FYEKMQ (reference sequence). The CDR3 consists of 14 residues. The CDR3 loop is CASSFLRQDNEQFF. In DNA form, the CDR3 reads TGTGCCAGCAGCTTTCTTCGACAGGACAATGAGCAGTTCTTC.

V is TRBV11-2 and J is TRBJ2-7, with 8 bases matching TRBD1. V lost 6 bases and J lost 5; bases outside the gene matches: 9. Germline assignment: CDR1 SGHAT and CDR2 FQNNGV. This CDR3 has 14 amino acids. CDR3 residues: CASREGTGRNEQYF. In DNA, the CDR3 is TGTGCCAGCAGGGAGGGGACAGGTAGGAACGAGCAGTACTTC. Looking up the rest from reference TRBV11-2 and TRBJ2-7 gives the full variable domain: EAGVAQSPRYKIIEKRQSVAFWCNPISGHATLYWYQQILGQGPKLLIQFQNNGVVDDSQLPKDRFSAERLKGVDSTLKIQPAKLEDSAVYLCASREGTGRNEQYFGPGTRLTVT.

The chain links TRBV5-1 to TRBJ2-7, with 7 bases lining up with TRBD1. This CDR3 comprises 14 residues. J gave up 2 bases and V 4 bases, and 6 bases lay outside the gene matches. From germline, CDR1 is SGHRS and CDR2 YFSETQ. CDR3 DNA: TGCGCCAGCAGCCCCGGGACAGACACCTACGAGCAGTACTTC. Its protein product is CASSPGTDTYEQYF. The full variable domain, its missing parts supplied by reference TRBV5-1 and TRBJ2-7, is KAGVTQTPRYLIKTRGQQVTLSCSPISGHRSVSWYQQTPGQGLQFLFEYFSETQRNKGNFPGRFSGRQFSNSRSEMNVSTLELGDSALYLCASSPGTDTYEQYFGPGTRLTVT.

The chain links TRBV7-9 to TRBJ2-5; 11 positions agree with TRBD1. This CDR3 region has 14 residues. Unmatched junction bases numbered 3, after V lost 5 bases and J lost 4 bases. Germline assignment: CDR1 SEHNR and CDR2 FQNEAQ (reference sequence). The CDR3 nucleotides are TGTGCCAGCAGCCGAGGGACAGGGGGAGAGACCCAGTACTTC. Protein: CASSRGTGGETQYF. The variable domain in full, with the rest retrieved from reference TRBV7-9 and TRBJ2-5, is DTGVSQNPRHKITKRGQNVTFRCDPISEHNRLYWYRQTLGQGPEFLTYFQNEAQLEKSRLLSDRFSAERPKGSFSTLEIQRTEQGDSAMYLCASSRGTGGETQYFGPGTRLLVL.

This chain uses TRBV28 with TRBJ2-2, with 9 nucleotides matching TRBD2. Losses at the gene ends were 3 bases for V and 0 bases for J; bases not matched to a gene: 8. Germline CDR1 reads MDHEN; CDR2 reads SYDVKM. The CDR3 is 18 residues long. The CDR3 DNA reads as TGTGCCAGCAGTTTTCACCCCTCTAGCGGGACGAACACCGGGGAGCTGTTTTTT. Its protein is CASSFHPSSGTNTGELFF. Full variable domain (rest looked up from reference TRBV28 and TRBJ2-2): DVKVTQSSRYLVKRTGEKVFLECVQDMDHENMFWYRQDPGLGLRLIYFSYDVKMKEKGDIPEGYSVSREKKERFSLILESASTNQTSMYLCASSFHPSSGTNTGELFFGEGSRLTVL.

V usage is TRBV28 and J usage is TRBJ2-6; the match to TRBD1 covers 10 bases. Per the germline V gene, CDR1 is MDHEN and CDR2 is SYDVKM. This CDR3 spans 17 amino acids. V dropped 3 bases and J dropped 2; count of bases not matched to a gene: 4. CDR3 amino acids: CASSFGTGVPGANVLTF. The DNA for the CDR3 is TGTGCCAGCAGTTTCGGGACAGGGGTGCCTGGGGCCAACGTCCTGACTTTC.

This sequence joins TRBV28 and TRBJ2-1; the D gene is possibly TRBD2 (7 bases). This CDR3 has 17 residues. The germline CDR1 and CDR2 sequences are MDHEN and SYDVKM. V was shortened by 1 base and J by 0 bases, with 13 bases between the two germline ends. CDR3 bases: TGTGCCAGCAGTTTATTAGGGGGAGGGAGCTCCTACAATGAGCAGTTCTTC. Translated, it gives CASSLLGGGSSYNEQFF. The variable domain in full, with the rest retrieved from reference TRBV28 and TRBJ2-1, is DVKVTQSSRYLVKRTGEKVFLECVQDMDHENMFWYRQDPGLGLRLIYFSYDVKMKEKGDIPEGYSVSREKKERFSLILESASTNQTSMYLCASSLLGGGSSYNEQFFGPGTRLTVL.

This rearrangement joins TRBV2 to TRBJ2-1; D is perhaps TRBD2 (5 bases). The CDR3 has 13 amino acids. V was clipped by 7 bases and J by 0 bases, with 7 bases between them. Germline V CDR1 and CDR2: SNHLY, FYNNEI. CDR3 sequence: CASIRDSYNEQFF. DNA for the CDR3: TGTGCCAGCATCCGGGACTCCTACAATGAGCAGTTCTTC.

The chain couples TRBV2 to TRBJ1-1; D is uncertain. The CDR3 consists of 12 residues. From germline, CDR1 is SNHLY and CDR2 FYNNEI. V lost 3 bases and J 12 bases, leaving 14 bases between the germline ends. Here the CDR3 DNA reads TGTGCCAGCAGTGATGACATTTCCGAATCTTTCTTT. Its translation is CASSDDISESFF.

CDR3 region: CASSRLAGVDEQFF. Written as DNA, the CDR3 is TGTGCCAGCAGTCGGTTAGCGGGAGTCGATGAGCAGTTCTTC. The chain uses TRBV5-8 and TRBJ2-1; 9 bases align to TRBD2. V trimming: 5 bases; J trimming: 8 bases; junction bases outside the gene matches: 8. CDR1 SGHTS and CDR2 YDEGEE come from the germline V gene. This CDR3 spans 14 amino acids.

In this sample, this clone turned up once. The chain employs TRBV6-5 and TRBJ2-7, with 10 bases that match TRBD2. V shed 0 bases and J 4 bases; nucleotides not matched to a gene: 6. Germline V gene data show CDR1 as MNHEY and CDR2 as SVGAGI. The CDR3 runs 16 residues. CDR3 sequence (DNA): TGTGCCAGCAGTTACTCGAGTAGCGGGAGGTTTTACGAGCAGTACTTC. Its protein product is CASSYSSSGRFYEQYF.

This clone came up a few times. The chain combines TRBV18 with TRBJ2-1, with a possible D match to TRBD1 (6 bases). V lost 0 bases to trimming and J lost 3 bases, with 6 bases between them. The germline gives CDR1 KGHSH, CDR2 LQKENI. This CDR3 comprises 14 residues. CDR3 loop: CASSPPDSYNEQFF. Written as DNA, the CDR3 is TGTGCCAGCTCACCACCGGACAGCTACAATGAGCAGTTCTTC.

V and J are TRBV21-1 and TRBJ1-4; TRBD1 is taken as the D call from the table, unchecked against the DNA. TRBV21-1 is designated a pseudogene. The CDR3 sequence is 15 residues long. The CDR3 bases are TGTGCCAGCAGCGGGATGACAGGACACACTGAAAAACTGTTTTTT. Its translation: CASSGMTGHTEKLFF.

About this clone: This same CDR3 is encoded by further DNA sequences in the sample. The V and J genes are TRBV27 and TRBJ1-5; 8 positions agree with TRBD1. Germline values: CDR1 MNHEY, CDR2 SMNVEV (reference sequence). The length of the CDR3 is 14 residues. V was clipped by 4 bases and J by 2 bases; unmatched bases: 1. Written as DNA, the CDR3 is TGTGCCAGCAGTTCGGGACAGGGCAATCAGCCCCAGCATTTT. Protein product: CASSSGQGNQPQHF.

The genes are TRBV4-1 and TRBJ2-3; TRBD2 aligns across 10 bases. The V and J ends lost 2 bases and 5 bases, in that order; junction bases with no gene match: 7. The CDR3 is 16 residues long. Germline V gives CDR1 MGHRA, CDR2 YSYEKL. The CDR3 loop reads CASSQRLAGVLDTQYF. The CDR3 DNA reads as TGCGCCAGCAGCCAACGTCTAGCGGGAGTTTTAGATACGCAGTATTTT.

The CDR3 DNA reads TGTGCCAGCAGCTTAGAGACGGGAGTGGGGTCCAAAAACATTCAGTACTTC. Translation: CASSLETGVGSKNIQYF. The gene calls are TRBV7-9 and TRBJ2-4, with D tentatively TRBD2 (6 bases). Trimming took 1 base from V and 2 from J, leaving 15 bases between them. This CDR3 spans 17 amino acids. The germline CDR1 and CDR2 sequences are SEHNR and FQNEAQ (reference sequence).

The chain has TRBV29-1 and TRBJ2-2; the match to TRBD2 covers 13 bases. Per the germline V gene, CDR1 is SQVTM and CDR2 is ANQGSEA. The trim removed 5 bases at V and 6 bases at J, leaving 12 bases unmatched. The CDR3 consists of 17 residues. The CDR3 DNA reads as TGCAGCGTTTGGGGGACTAGCGGGATTGGGATCGCCGGGGAGCTGTTTTTT. It specifies CSVWGTSGIGIAGELFF.

V usage is TRBV5-1 and J usage is TRBJ2-6, with D perhaps TRBD2 (5 bases). V lost 3 bases and J lost 0, with 7 bases in between. Germline V gene data show CDR1 as SGHRS and CDR2 as YFSETQ. This CDR3 contains 15 residues. The CDR3 DNA follows: TGCGCCAGCAGCTGGACTGACTCTGGGGCCAACGTCCTGACTTTC. Translating it yields CASSWTDSGANVLTF.

The rearrangement joins TRBV6-5 to TRBJ2-1; a weak D match, TRBD1 (7 bases). Germline CDR1 reads MNHEY; CDR2 reads SVGAGI. This CDR3 contains 15 residues. Trimming removed 6 bases at V and 5 bases at J, with 17 bases between. For the CDR3, the DNA is TGTGCCAGCAGCTTCAGGGGGGACACACACAATGAGCAGTTCTTC. Protein product: CASSFRGDTHNEQFF.

This sequence joins TRBV27 and TRBJ1-1, with a weak D call TRBD1 (5 bases). Trimming took off 1 base at V and 7 bases at J, with 13 bases between the two ends. The germline V gene encodes CDR1 MNHEY and CDR2 SMNVEV (reference sequence). The CDR3 has 14 amino acids. The CDR3 region is CASSLLGVRGEAFF. The CDR3 DNA sequence: TGTGCCAGCAGTTTATTGGGGGTGCGGGGTGAAGCTTTCTTT.